This TCR beta chain was recovered during a study of blood T cell repertoires in COVID-19. In the study overall: The origin of the acute and convalescent COVID-19 samples was the United States, Italy and Spain. From T cells, B-cell-depleted T cells, or PBMCs came the material, which was cDNA or gDNA.

Clinical history reported by participants formed the basis on which cohorts were assigned. Recovery meant two consecutive negative NP/OP PCR tests, professional clearance, or resolved symptoms. Repertoires were generated with immunoSEQ multiplex PCR, while TCRdb's copy carries only in-frame clones and drops some. The sample holds about 380,000 clones, more than 75% seen once. The sequenced material came from PBMCs or T cells enriched from blood (not recorded which). This clonotype was sampled from a woman in her late teens or twenties who had recovered from COVID-19.

CDR3 sequence reads: CASSTTGGTEAFF. Here the CDR3 DNA reads TGTGCCAGCAGCACCACAGGGGGAACTGAAGCTTTCTTT. This chain links TRBV5-5 with TRBJ1-1; 8 nucleotides align to TRBD1. This CDR3 region has 13 residues. Germline CDR1 SGHKS, CDR2 YYEKEE (reference sequence). J gave up 5 bases and V 4 bases, and 4 bases lay outside the gene matches.